The 10 T cell receptor beta chains given below trace back to one sample, sequenced in a study of CD8+CD57+ T cells in acquired aplastic anemia. Profiling of TCR beta VDJ combinations and CDR3 sequences used genomic DNA as template. TCRdb re-analysed the reads in MiXCR, keeping a single row per CDR3 protein. The data hold 130,000 or so distinct CDR3 sequences, with approximately 41% observed a single time. Sequenced material: sorted CD4+, CD8+, or CD8+CD57+ T cells (not recorded which) from PBMCs. The receptors here all came from a human donor in good health, serving as a control.

This clonotype was counted at least ten times. This chain links TRBV12-3 or TRBV12-4 with TRBJ1-1; D call uncertain. Trimming pared 6 bases from V and 11 bases from J, leaving 13 bases between. CDR3 length equals 11 residues. CDR3 nucleotide sequence: TGTGCCAGCAGACAAGGGCCCCGGGCTTTCTTT. This encodes CASRQGPRAFF.

The table lists this clonotype with a count of one. Its ends do not fully match the called genes, so a read error is possible. The chain is built from TRBV10-3 and TRBJ2-5; 9 positions agree with TRBD2. This CDR3 contains 14 residues. The germline V gene has CDR1 ENHRY and CDR2 SYGVKD. CDR3 nucleotides: TGTGCCATCAATGAGTCGGGACTAGCCGAGAAGAAGTACTTC. Amino acid sequence: CAINESGLAEKKYF.

Many counts were recorded for this clonotype. This chain connects TRBV11-3 to TRBJ2-1; D gene uncertain. Trimming left V 2 bases short and J 7 bases short, with 6 bases between. Germline loops: CDR1 SGHNT, CDR2 YENEEA. CDR3 size: 12 residues. CDR3 bases: TGTGCCAGCAGCTTAATCCGGAATGAGCAGTTCTTC. It codes for CASSLIRNEQFF. The variable domain in full, with the rest retrieved from reference TRBV11-3 and TRBJ2-1, is EAGVVQSPRYKIIEKKQPVAFWCNPISGHNTLYWYLQNLGQGPELLIRYENEEAVDDSQLPKDRFSAERLKGVDSTLKIQPAELGDSAVYLCASSLIRNEQFFGPGTRLTVL.

The chain is built from TRBV9 and TRBJ1-1; TRBD1 aligns across 8 bases. The CDR3 is 14 amino acids. Germline V gene data show CDR1 as SGDLS and CDR2 as YYNGEE. Unmatched junction bases numbered 5, after V lost 0 bases and J lost 7 bases. CDR3 sequence: CASSVGQGTGEAFF. The CDR3 DNA reads TGTGCCAGCAGCGTAGGACAGGGGACGGGTGAAGCTTTCTTT.

This clonotype was observed many times. The chain employs TRBV29-1 and TRBJ2-1; a weak D match, TRBD1 (5 bases). The CDR3 has 14 amino acids. Germline V gene data show CDR1 as SQVTM and CDR2 as ANQGSEA. Trimming took 4 bases from V and 0 from J, leaving 10 bases between them. The CDR3 DNA is TGCAGCGTTGTAAGGGGATTCTCCTACAATGAGCAGTTCTTC. Protein: CSVVRGFSYNEQFF.

This clonotype showed up just a few times. The CDR3: CASSEFSRGETQYF. The CDR3 DNA is TGTGCCAGCAGTGAATTTTCCAGGGGGGAGACCCAGTACTTC. The V gene is TRBV6-5, the J gene TRBJ2-5, with 7 bases aligning to TRBD1. V gave up 5 bases and J gave up 5 bases; unmatched junction bases: 8. CDR1 is MNHEY and CDR2 is SVGAGI in the germline V gene. This CDR3 spans 14 amino acids.

The rearrangement links TRBV19 to TRBJ2-2, with D unresolved. Trimming stripped 5 bases from V and 0 bases from J, with 7 bases between. Germline CDR1 and CDR2: LNHDA and SQIVND (reference sequence). There are 14 residues in the CDR3. The CDR3 region has the DNA TGTGCCAGTAGTGTCAGACCGAACACCGGGGAGCTGTTTTTT. Translating it yields CASSVRPNTGELFF.

A note on this clonotype: This sequence may be a read error, since a much larger clone differs from it by one base. V and J are TRBV16 and TRBJ1-2; 8 bases agree with TRBD1. Germline V gene lookup returns CDR1 KGHSY and CDR2 FQNENV. Germline trimming cut 4 bases from V and 6 bases from J; bases unmatched to any gene: 10. CDR3 length equals 15 residues. The CDR3 coding sequence is TGTGCCAGCAGCCGATCGACCAGGACAGGGAATGGCTACACCTTC. Amino acid sequence: CASSRSTRTGNGYTF.

This clonotype was detected only a few times. The chain has TRBV10-2 and TRBJ1-2; TRBD1 is a possible D gene (5 bases). The germline gives CDR1 WSHSY, CDR2 SAAADI. V lost 0 bases to trimming and J lost 3 bases, with 11 bases between them. CDR3 size: 15 residues. The CDR3, as DNA: TGCGCCAGCAGTGAGTCTGAGGGGCTCTACTATGGCTACACCTTC. It specifies CASSESEGLYYGYTF.

This clonotype showed up just a few times. V usage is TRBV19 and J usage is TRBJ2-2; TRBD2 agrees at 9 bases. This CDR3 region has 18 residues. V trimming: 3 bases; J trimming: 6 bases; junction bases outside the gene matches: 14. The germline gives CDR1 LNHDA, CDR2 SQIVND (reference sequence). The CDR3 loop is CASSIRLAGTHGAGELFF. In DNA form, the CDR3 reads TGTGCCAGTAGTATTCGTCTAGCGGGGACTCATGGGGCCGGGGAGCTGTTTTTT. Supplemented by reference TRBV19 and TRBJ2-2, the full variable domain reads DGGITQSPKYLFRKEGQNVTLSCEQNLNHDAMYWYRQDPGQGLRLIYYSQIVNDFQKGDIAEGYSVSREKKESFPLTVTSAQKNPTAFYLCASSIRLAGTHGAGELFFGEGSRLTVL.